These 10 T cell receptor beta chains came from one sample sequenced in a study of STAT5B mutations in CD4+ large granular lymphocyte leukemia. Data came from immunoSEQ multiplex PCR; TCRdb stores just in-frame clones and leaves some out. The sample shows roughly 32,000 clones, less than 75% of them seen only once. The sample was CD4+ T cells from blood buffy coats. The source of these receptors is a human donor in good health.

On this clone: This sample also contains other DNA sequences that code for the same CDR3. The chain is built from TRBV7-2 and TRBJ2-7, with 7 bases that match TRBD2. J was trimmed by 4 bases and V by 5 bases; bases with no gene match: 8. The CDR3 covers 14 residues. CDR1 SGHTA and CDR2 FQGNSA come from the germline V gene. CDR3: CASSPRGGGYEQYF. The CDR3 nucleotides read TGTGCCAGCAGCCCTCGTGGGGGGGGGTACGAGCAGTACTTC.

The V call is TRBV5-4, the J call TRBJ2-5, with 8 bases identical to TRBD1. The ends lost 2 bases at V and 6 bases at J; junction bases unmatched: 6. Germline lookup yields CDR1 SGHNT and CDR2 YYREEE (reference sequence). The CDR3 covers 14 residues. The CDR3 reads CASSFSGGGKTQYF. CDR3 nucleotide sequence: TGTGCCAGCAGCTTCTCAGGGGGCGGCAAGACCCAGTACTTC. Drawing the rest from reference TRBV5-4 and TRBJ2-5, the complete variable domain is ETGVTQSPTHLIKTRGQQVTLRCSSQSGHNTVSWYQQALGQGPQFIFQYYREEENGRGNFPPRFSGLQFPNYSSELNVNALELDDSALYLCASSFSGGGKTQYFGPGTRLLVL.

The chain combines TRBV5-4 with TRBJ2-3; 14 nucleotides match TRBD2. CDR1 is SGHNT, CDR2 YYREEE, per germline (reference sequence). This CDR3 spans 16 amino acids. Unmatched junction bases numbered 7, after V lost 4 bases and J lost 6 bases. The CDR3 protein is CASSPGTSGGRDTQYF. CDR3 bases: TGTGCCAGCAGCCCGGGGACTAGCGGGGGCCGGGATACGCAGTATTTT.

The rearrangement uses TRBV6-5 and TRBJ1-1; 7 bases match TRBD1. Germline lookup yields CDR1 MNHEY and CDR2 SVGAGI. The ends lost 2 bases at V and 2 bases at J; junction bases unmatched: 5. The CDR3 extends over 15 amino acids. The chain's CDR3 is CASSYDRAYNTEAFF. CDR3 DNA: TGTGCCAGCAGTTACGACAGGGCTTATAACACTGAAGCTTTCTTT.

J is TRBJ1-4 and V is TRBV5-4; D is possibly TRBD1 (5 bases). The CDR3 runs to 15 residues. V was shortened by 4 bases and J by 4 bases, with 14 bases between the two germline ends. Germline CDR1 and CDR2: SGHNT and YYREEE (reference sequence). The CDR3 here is CASSRTTASNEKLFF. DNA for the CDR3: TGTGCCAGCAGCCGGACGACAGCCAGTAATGAAAAACTGTTTTTT.

CDR3 coding DNA: TGCGCCAGCAGACAGGGGCCCTCACTCTATGGCTACACCTTC. Translating gives CASRQGPSLYGYTF. This chain connects TRBV5-1 to TRBJ1-2; 7 bases match TRBD1. The germline CDR1 and CDR2 sequences are SGHRS and YFSETQ. The CDR3 is 14 amino acids. V was clipped by 5 bases and J by 4 bases; unmatched bases: 8.

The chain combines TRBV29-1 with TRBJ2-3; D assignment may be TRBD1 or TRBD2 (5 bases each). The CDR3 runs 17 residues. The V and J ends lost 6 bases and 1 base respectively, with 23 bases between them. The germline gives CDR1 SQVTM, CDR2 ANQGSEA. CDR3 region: CSVHHRDGRSGTDTQYF. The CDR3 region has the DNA TGCAGCGTACACCACCGGGACGGACGGTCTGGCACAGATACGCAGTATTTT.

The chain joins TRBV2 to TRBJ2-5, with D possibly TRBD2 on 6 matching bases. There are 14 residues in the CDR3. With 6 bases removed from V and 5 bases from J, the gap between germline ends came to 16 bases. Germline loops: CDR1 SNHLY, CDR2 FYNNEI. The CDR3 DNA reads TGTGCCAGCAGGGGCCGAAGGAGGGAGGAGACCCAGTACTTC. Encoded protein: CASRGRRREETQYF.

The CDR3 nucleotides are TGTGCCAGCAGCACCAGACACAGGGGCGGAGGCTACACCTTC. Its protein is CASSTRHRGGGYTF. The chain joins TRBV5-8 to TRBJ1-2, with 7 positions matching TRBD1. Germline lookup yields CDR1 SGHTS and CDR2 YDEGEE. This CDR3 has 14 amino acids. V dropped 4 bases and J dropped 8; count of bases not matched to a gene: 11. Using reference TRBV5-8 and TRBJ1-2 for the parts outside the CDR3, the full variable domain is EAGVTQSPTHLIKTRGQQATLRCSPISGHTSVYWYQQALGLGLQFLLWYDEGEERNRGNFPPRFSGRQFPNYSSELNVNALELEDSALYLCASSTRHRGGGYTFGSGTRLTVV.

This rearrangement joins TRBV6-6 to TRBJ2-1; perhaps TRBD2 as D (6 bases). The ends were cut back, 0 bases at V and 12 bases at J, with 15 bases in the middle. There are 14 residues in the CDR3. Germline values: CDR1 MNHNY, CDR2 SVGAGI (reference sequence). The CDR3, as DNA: TGTGCCAGCAGTTACTCCCGGACAACCGGGGGGCAGTTCTTC. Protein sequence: CASSYSRTTGGQFF.